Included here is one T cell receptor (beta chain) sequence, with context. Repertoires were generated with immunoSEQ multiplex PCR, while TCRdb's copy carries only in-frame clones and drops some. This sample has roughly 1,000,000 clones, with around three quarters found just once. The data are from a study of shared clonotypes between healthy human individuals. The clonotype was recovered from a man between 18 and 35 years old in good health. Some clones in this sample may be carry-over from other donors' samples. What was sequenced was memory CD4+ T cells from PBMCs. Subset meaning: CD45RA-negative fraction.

As DNA, the CDR3 is TGTGCCAGTAGTAGGCAGGTAGACACTGAAGCTTTCTTT. Amino acids: CASSRQVDTEAFF. The V gene is TRBV19, the J gene TRBJ1-1; D remains ambiguous. The germline CDR1 and CDR2 sequences are LNHDA and SQIVND (reference sequence). The CDR3 covers 13 residues. V was shortened by 4 bases and J by 3 bases, with 9 bases between the two germline ends.